Here is one T cell receptor beta chain with its context. The antigen is not known. The same CDR3 can be traced to other DNA sequences in this sample. After removal of 0 bases from V and 4 bases from J, the junction contained 0 bases not matched to a gene. The CDR3 sequence is 15 residues long. Germline V gives CDR1 SGHRS, CDR2 YFSETQ. Only Caucasian adults living in Nashville, Tennessee made up the donor group. The study used about 84 million PBMCs per unsorted sample for genomic DNA. Per the original data handling: Junction-only sequences without quality scores were provided by ImmunoSEQ, so filtering was different. Profiling relied on immunoSEQ multiplex PCR, and the TCRdb table lists in-frame clones only, not all of them. That table supplies the V and J calls and clone size; D and trimming were determined from the DNA. The sample carries some 470,000 clones, around 78% recorded once. This entry belongs to a study of shared clonotypes between healthy human individuals. General study results and limits: Tissues were not sampled, only blood, and their repertoires likely differ.

The clonotype comes from a woman in her thirties or forties in good health. Some clones in this sample may be carry-over from other donors' samples. V usage is TRBV5-1 and J usage is TRBJ2-3; the match to TRBD2 covers 12 bases. The sample taken for sequencing was PBMCs. DNA of the CDR3: TGCGCCAGCAGCTTGGGACTAGCGGGAGCAGATACGCAGTATTTT. Its translation: CASSLGLAGADTQYF.